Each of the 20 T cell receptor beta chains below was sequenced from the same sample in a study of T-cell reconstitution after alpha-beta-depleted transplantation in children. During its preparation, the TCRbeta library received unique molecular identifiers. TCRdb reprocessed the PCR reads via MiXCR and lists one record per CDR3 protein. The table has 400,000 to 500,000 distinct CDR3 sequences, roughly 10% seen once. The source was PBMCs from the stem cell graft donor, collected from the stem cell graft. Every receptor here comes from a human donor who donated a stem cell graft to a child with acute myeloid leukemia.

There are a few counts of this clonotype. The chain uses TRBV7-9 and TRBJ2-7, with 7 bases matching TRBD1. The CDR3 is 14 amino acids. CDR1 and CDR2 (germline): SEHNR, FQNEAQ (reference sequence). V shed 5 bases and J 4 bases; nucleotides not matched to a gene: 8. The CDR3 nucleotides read TGTGCCAGCAGCGCCCGGGACAGAAGATACGAGCAGTACTTC. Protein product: CASSARDRRYEQYF.

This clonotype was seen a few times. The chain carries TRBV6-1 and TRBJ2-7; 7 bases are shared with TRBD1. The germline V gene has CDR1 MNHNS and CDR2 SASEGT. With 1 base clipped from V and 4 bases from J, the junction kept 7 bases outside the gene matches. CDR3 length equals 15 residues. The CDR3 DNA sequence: TGTGCCAGCAGTGAAGGCCCCAGGGGGACATACGAGCAGTACGTC. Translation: CASSEGPRGTYEQYV.

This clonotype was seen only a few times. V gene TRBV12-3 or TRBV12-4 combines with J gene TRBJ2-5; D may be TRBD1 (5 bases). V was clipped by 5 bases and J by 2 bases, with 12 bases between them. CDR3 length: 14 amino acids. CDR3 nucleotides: TGTGCCAGCAGTGGAGACAGACGACAAGAGACCCAGTACTTC. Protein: CASSGDRRQETQYF.

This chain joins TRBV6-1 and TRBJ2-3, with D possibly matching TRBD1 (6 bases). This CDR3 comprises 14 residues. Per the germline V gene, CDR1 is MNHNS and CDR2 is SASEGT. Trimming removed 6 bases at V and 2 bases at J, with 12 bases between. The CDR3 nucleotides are TGTGCCAGCAGAACCGCAGGGGCCACAGATACGCAGTATTTT. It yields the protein CASRTAGATDTQYF.

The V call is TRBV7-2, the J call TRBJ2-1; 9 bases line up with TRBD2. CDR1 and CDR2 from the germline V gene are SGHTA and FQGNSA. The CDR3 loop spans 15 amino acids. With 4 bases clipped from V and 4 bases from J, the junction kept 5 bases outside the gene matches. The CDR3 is CASSSLAGTYNEQFF. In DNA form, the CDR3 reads TGTGCCAGCAGCTCCCTAGCGGGAACGTACAATGAGCAGTTCTTC.

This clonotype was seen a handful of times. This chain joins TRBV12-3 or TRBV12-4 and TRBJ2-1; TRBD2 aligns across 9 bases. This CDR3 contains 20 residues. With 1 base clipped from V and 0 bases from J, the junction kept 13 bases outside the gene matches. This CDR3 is CASSLVGIGGREGSYNEQFF. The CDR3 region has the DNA TGTGCCAGCAGTTTAGTCGGTATAGGCGGGCGGGAGGGCTCCTACAATGAGCAGTTCTTC.

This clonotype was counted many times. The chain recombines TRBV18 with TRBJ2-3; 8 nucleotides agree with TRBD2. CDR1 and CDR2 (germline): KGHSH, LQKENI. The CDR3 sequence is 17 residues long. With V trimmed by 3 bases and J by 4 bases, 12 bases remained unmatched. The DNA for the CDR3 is TGTGCCAGCTCACCCCCTATAGCGGGGTTTGGTGCAGATACGCAGTATTTT. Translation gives CASSPPIAGFGADTQYF. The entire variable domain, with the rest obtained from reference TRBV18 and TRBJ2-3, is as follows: NAGVMQNPRHLVRRRGQEARLRCSPMKGHSHVYWYRQLPEEGLKFMVYLQKENIIDESGMPKERFSAEFPKEGPSILRIQQVVRGDSAAYFCASSPPIAGFGADTQYFGPGTRLTVL.

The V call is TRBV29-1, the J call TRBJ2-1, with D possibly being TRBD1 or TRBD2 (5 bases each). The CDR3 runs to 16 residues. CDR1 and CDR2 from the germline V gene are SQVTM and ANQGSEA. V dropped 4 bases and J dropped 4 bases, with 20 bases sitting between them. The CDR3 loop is CSVVSQGPQNYNEQFF. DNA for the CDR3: TGCAGCGTTGTTAGTCAGGGACCACAAAATTACAATGAGCAGTTCTTC.

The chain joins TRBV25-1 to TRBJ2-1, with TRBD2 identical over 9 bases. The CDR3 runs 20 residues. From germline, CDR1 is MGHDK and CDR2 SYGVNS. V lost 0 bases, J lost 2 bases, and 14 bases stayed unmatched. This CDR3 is CASSEYFWGEASGAYNEQFF. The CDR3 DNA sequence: TGTGCCAGCAGTGAATATTTTTGGGGAGAAGCTAGCGGGGCCTACAATGAGCAGTTCTTC.

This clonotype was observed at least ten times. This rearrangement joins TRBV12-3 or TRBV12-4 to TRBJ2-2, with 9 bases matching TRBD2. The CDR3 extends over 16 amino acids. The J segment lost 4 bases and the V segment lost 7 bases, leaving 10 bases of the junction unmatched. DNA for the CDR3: TGTGCCAGCACCCACCTACTAGCGGGCGGCACCGGGGAGCTGTTTTTT. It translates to CASTHLLAGGTGELFF.

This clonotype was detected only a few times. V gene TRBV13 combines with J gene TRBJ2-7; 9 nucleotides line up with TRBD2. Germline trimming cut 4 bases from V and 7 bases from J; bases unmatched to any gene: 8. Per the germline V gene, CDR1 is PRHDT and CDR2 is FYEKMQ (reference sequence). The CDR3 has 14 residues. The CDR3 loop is CASSSLAGVGEQYF. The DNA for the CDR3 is TGTGCCAGCAGCTCTTTAGCGGGAGTAGGAGAGCAGTACTTC. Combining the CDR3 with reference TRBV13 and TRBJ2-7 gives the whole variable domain AAGVIQSPRHLIKEKRETATLKCYPIPRHDTVYWYQQGPGQDPQFLISFYEKMQSDKGSIPDRFSAQQFSDYHSELNMSSLELGDSALYFCASSSLAGVGEQYFGPGTRLTVT.

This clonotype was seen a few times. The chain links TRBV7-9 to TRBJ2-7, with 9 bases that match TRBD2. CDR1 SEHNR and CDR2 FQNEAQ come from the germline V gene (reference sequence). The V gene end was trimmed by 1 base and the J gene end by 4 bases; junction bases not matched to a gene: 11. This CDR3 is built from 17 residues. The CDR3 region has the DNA TGTGCCAGCAGCTTAGTGGTGAATAGCGGGAGCCCTTACGAGCAGTACTTC. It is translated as CASSLVVNSGSPYEQYF.

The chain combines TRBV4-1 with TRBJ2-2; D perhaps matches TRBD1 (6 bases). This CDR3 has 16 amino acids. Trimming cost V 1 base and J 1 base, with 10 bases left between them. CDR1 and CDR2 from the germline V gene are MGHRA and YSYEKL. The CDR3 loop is CASSQVGRGNTGELFF. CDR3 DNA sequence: TGCGCCAGCAGCCAAGTCGGCAGGGGGAACACCGGGGAGCTGTTTTTT.

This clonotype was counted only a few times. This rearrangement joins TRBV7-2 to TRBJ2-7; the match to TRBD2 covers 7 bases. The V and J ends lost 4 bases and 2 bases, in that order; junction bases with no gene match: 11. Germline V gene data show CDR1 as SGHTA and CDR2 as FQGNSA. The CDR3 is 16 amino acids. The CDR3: CASSSVLGGKTYEQYF. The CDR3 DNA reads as TGTGCCAGCAGCTCGGTTCTGGGAGGGAAAACCTACGAGCAGTACTTC.

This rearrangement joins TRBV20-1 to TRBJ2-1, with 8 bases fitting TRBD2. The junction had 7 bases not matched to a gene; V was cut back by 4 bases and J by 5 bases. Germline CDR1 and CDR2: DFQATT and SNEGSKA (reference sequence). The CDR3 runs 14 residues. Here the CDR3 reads CSATAGTSNNEQFF. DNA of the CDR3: TGCAGTGCTACGGCCGGGACTAGTAACAATGAGCAGTTCTTC.

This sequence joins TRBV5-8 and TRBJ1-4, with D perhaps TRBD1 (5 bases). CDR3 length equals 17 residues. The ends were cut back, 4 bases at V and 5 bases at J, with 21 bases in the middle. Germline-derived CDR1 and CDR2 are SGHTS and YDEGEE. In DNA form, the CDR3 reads TGTGCCAGCAGCCACAGGTGCAGGGACCCGGTCAATGAAAAACTGTTTTTT. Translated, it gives CASSHRCRDPVNEKLFF.

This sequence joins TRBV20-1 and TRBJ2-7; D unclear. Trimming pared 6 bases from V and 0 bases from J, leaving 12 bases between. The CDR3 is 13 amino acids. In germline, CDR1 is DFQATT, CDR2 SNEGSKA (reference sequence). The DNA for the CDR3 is TGCAGTGCCCCCAGCCCGAACTCCTACGAGCAGTACTTC. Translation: CSAPSPNSYEQYF.

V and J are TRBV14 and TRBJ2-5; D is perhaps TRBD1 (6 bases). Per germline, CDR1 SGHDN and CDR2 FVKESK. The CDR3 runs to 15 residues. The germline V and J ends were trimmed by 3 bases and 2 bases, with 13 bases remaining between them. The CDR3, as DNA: TGTGCCAGCAGCCATCGACAGGAGTCGCAAGAGACCCAGTACTTC. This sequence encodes CASSHRQESQETQYF. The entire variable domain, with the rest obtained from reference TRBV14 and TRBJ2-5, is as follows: EAGVTQFPSHSVIEKGQTVTLRCDPISGHDNLYWYRRVMGKEIKFLLHFVKESKQDESGMPNNRFLAERTGGTYSTLKVQPAELEDSGVYFCASSHRQESQETQYFGPGTRLLVL.

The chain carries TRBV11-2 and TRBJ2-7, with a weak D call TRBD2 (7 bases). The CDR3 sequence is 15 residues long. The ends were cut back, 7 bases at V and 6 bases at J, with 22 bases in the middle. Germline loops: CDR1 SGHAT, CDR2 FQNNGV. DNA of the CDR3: TGTGCCAGCACCACGGGGATGGGGGGGGCTCGCGAGCAGTACTTC. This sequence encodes CASTTGMGGAREQYF.

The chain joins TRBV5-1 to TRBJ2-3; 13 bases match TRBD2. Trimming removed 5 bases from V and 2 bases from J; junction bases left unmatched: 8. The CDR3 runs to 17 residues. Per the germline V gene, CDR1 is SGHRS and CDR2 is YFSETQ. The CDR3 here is CASRQGLAGAFTDTQYF. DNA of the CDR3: TGCGCCAGCAGGCAAGGACTAGCGGGGGCCTTCACAGATACGCAGTATTTT.